This T cell receptor beta chain derives from a study of blood T cell repertoires in COVID-19. Study as a whole: Sites across the United States, Italy and Spain contributed samples from acute and convalescent COVID-19. Sources were T cells, B-cell-depleted T cells, or PBMCs; the material itself was cDNA or gDNA.

In the authors' methods: Amplifying reference gene primers gave estimates of nucleated cell counts. TCRdb's copy holds only in-frame clones and misses some; the assay was immunoSEQ multiplex PCR. The DNA gave D and trimming, while V, J and clone size come from that table. Among 400,000 to 500,000 clones listed, 70% to 90% were seen once. Germline V gene lookup returns CDR1 LNHNV and CDR2 YYDKDF (reference sequence). This CDR3 region has 16 residues. The J segment lost 1 base and the V segment lost 4 bases, leaving 4 bases of the junction unmatched. The sequencing sample was made of peripheral blood. The sequence derives from a woman in her thirties with active or convalescent COVID-19. J is TRBJ1-1 and V is TRBV15; the match to TRBD1 covers 12 bases. CDR3: CATSKGTGGANTEAFF. CDR3 in DNA: TGTGCCACCAGCAAGGGGACAGGGGGCGCGAACACTGAAGCTTTCTTT.